Shown below are 16 T cell receptor beta chains from a single sample sequenced in a study of human CD8 memory T cell subsets. UMI-labeled 5' RACE generated the TCR beta libraries. TCRdb reprocessed the 5' RACE reads and reports one entry per CDR3 protein, with no DNA. The sample's table shows approximately 11,000 distinct CDR3 sequences. The material sequenced was CD8+ T cells from PBMCs. The origin of the receptors is a human donor in good health.

The V gene is TRBV5-1, the J gene TRBJ2-1; no DNA is available, so the TRBD1 call from TCRdb remains unchecked. Germline V CDR1 and CDR2: SGHRS, YFSETQ. This CDR3 contains 12 residues. The CDR3 here is CASIGHRDEQFF.

The V gene is TRBV2, the J gene TRBJ2-7; TCRdb reports TRBD2, a call that lacks DNA to check it against. The CDR3 consists of 15 residues. Germline lookup yields CDR1 SNHLY and CDR2 FYNNEI. The CDR3 loop is CASSEALASVYEQYF. The full variable domain, with the rest looked up from reference TRBV2 and TRBJ2-7, is EPEVTQTPSHQVTQMGQEVILRCVPISNHLYFYWYRQILGQKVEFLVSFYNNEISEKSEIFDDQFSVERPDGSNFTLKIRSTKLEDSAMYFCASSEALASVYEQYFGPGTRLTVT.

The chain uses TRBV27 and TRBJ2-1; as DNA is missing, the TRBD1 call by TCRdb cannot be tested. Germline V lookup: CDR1 MNHEY, CDR2 SMNVEV (reference sequence). The CDR3 runs to 14 residues. The chain's CDR3 is CASSLGTGLDEQFF.

The CDR3 sequence: CASRTLGLSYNEQFF. V gene TRBV28 combines with J gene TRBJ2-1; the TCRdb call, TRBD2, lacks DNA for checking. Germline V lookup: CDR1 MDHEN, CDR2 SYDVKM. CDR3 length: 15 amino acids.

The chain joins TRBV5-8 to TRBJ2-5. Germline V CDR1 and CDR2: SGHTS, YDEGEE. The CDR3 is 12 amino acids. The CDR3 reads CASSLIVETQYF.

The chain links TRBV29-1 to TRBJ2-1; there is no DNA to check the TCRdb D call of TRBD1. The CDR3 contains 13 residues. Germline V CDR1 and CDR2: SQVTM, ANQGSEA. The chain's CDR3 is CSVPQGPSNEQFF.

The chain couples TRBV7-8 to TRBJ2-1. The germline V gene encodes CDR1 SGHVS and CDR2 FQNEAQ. The CDR3 covers 17 residues. CDR3 residues: CASSLAAGPSSYNEQFF.

According to its frequency, this clonotype is medium-sized. The gene calls are TRBV19 and TRBJ1-5. Looked up from germline, CDR1 is LNHDA and CDR2 is SQIVND (reference sequence). CDR3 length: 14 residues. CDR3 sequence: CASSIRGYNQPQHF.

J is TRBJ2-1 and V is TRBV4-1; absent DNA, TCRdb's TRBD2 call cannot be checked. This CDR3 spans 17 amino acids. From germline, CDR1 is MGHRA and CDR2 YSYEKL. CDR3 region: CASSQVLRLAGVVEQFF.

This chain links TRBV5-1 with TRBJ2-7. This CDR3 comprises 13 residues. Germline assignment: CDR1 SGHRS and CDR2 YFSETQ. The CDR3: CASSLAQSYEQYF.

The V and J genes are TRBV7-9 and TRBJ2-7; TCRdb proposes TRBD1, but this gene call is untestable without DNA. This CDR3 has 15 amino acids. Looked up from germline, CDR1 is SEHNR and CDR2 is FQNEAQ (reference sequence). The CDR3 sequence is CASSLRQDPYYEQYF.

The J gene is TRBJ2-5, the V gene TRBV27; the TCRdb call, TRBD1, lacks DNA for checking. Germline values: CDR1 MNHEY, CDR2 SMNVEV (reference sequence). This CDR3 comprises 12 residues. The CDR3: CASSTGEETQYF.

The chain carries TRBV24-1 and TRBJ2-7; the D call from TCRdb, TRBD1, cannot be confirmed without DNA. CDR1 is KGHDR and CDR2 is SFDVKD in the germline V gene. The CDR3 spans 17 residues. CDR3 amino acids: CATSGEPDRGGLYEQYF.

The V call is TRBV2, the J call TRBJ2-5; TCRdb reports TRBD1, a call that lacks DNA to check it against. Germline V gene sequence: CDR1 SNHLY, CDR2 FYNNEI. The CDR3 runs 13 residues. The CDR3 here is CASLPGPMETQYF. Together with reference TRBV2 and TRBJ2-5, the CDR3 gives the full variable domain: EPEVTQTPSHQVTQMGQEVILRCVPISNHLYFYWYRQILGQKVEFLVSFYNNEISEKSEIFDDQFSVERPDGSNFTLKIRSTKLEDSAMYFCASLPGPMETQYFGPGTRLLVL.

The chain recombines TRBV11-2 with TRBJ2-3; TCRdb outputs TRBD1, but without DNA this stays unchecked. There are 13 residues in the CDR3. Germline-derived CDR1 and CDR2 are SGHAT and FQNNGV. The CDR3 reads CASGTTVTDTQYF.

The chain carries TRBV7-3 and TRBJ2-7; the D call of TRBD1 rests on TCRdb alone, since no DNA is present to check it. Germline V CDR1 and CDR2: SGHTA, FQGTGA. This CDR3 spans 15 amino acids. CDR3 loop: CASSPAGGAEGEQYF.